Below are 30 T cell receptor beta chains sequenced from a single sample in a study of cytomegalovirus exposure and HLA in healthy donors. With 60 Vbeta and 13 Jbeta primers, the PCR was carried out. The repertoire was sequenced with immunoSEQ multiplex PCR; TCRdb's copy has only in-frame clones and lacks some. The table records just over 150,000 clones, approximately 80% of them present only once. Material for sequencing was PBMCs. The receptor source for this set is a male donor in good health and CMV-seropositive.

The chain recombines TRBV18 with TRBJ1-1; 9 bases line up with TRBD1. This CDR3 is built from 16 residues. Unmatched junction bases numbered 4, after V lost 2 bases and J lost 0 bases. Germline V lookup: CDR1 KGHSH, CDR2 LQKENI. The CDR3 bases are TGTGCCAGCTCACCAAGGACAGGGGACATGAACACTGAAGCTTTCTTT. Translating gives CASSPRTGDMNTEAFF. The whole variable domain, filled in from reference TRBV18 and TRBJ1-1, reads NAGVMQNPRHLVRRRGQEARLRCSPMKGHSHVYWYRQLPEEGLKFMVYLQKENIIDESGMPKERFSAEFPKEGPSILRIQQVVRGDSAAYFCASSPRTGDMNTEAFFGQGTRLTVV.

This chain uses TRBV13 with TRBJ1-6; TRBD1 might be the D (6 bases). V dropped 5 bases and J dropped 6 bases, with 14 bases sitting between them. Germline V gene data show CDR1 as PRHDT and CDR2 as FYEKMQ (reference sequence). The CDR3 is 15 residues long. As DNA, the CDR3 is TGTGCCAGCAGCACCCGGACAGCTGTTAATTCACCCCTCCACTTT. Its protein is CASSTRTAVNSPLHF.

This clone appeared once. V and J are TRBV7-9 and TRBJ2-7; D uncertain. V was shortened by 6 bases and J by 7 bases, with 10 bases between the two germline ends. Germline CDR1 reads SEHNR; CDR2 reads FQNEAQ (reference sequence). CDR3 length: 11 residues. DNA of the CDR3: TGTGCCAGCAGTCCTAGTTTTGAGCAGTACTTC. This codes for CASSPSFEQYF.

The chain recombines TRBV11-2 with TRBJ2-1; D might be TRBD2 (6 bases). This CDR3 has 17 residues. The germline gives CDR1 SGHAT, CDR2 FQNNGV. Trimming took off 1 base at V and 2 bases at J, with 15 bases between the two ends. Here the CDR3 DNA reads TGTGCCAGCAGCTTAGGGATGGGACGCGGGGCCTACAATGAGCAGTTCTTC. This codes for CASSLGMGRGAYNEQFF.

This sequence joins TRBV18 and TRBJ1-2, with a possible D match to TRBD1 (5 bases). V dropped 2 bases and J dropped 6 bases, with 34 bases sitting between them. The V gene's germline CDR1 is KGHSH and CDR2 LQKENI. The CDR3 is 21 amino acids. The CDR3 loop reads CASSPLAERWRTSTKGDGYTF. Written as DNA, the CDR3 is TGTGCCAGCTCACCATTAGCGGAGAGGTGGAGGACATCTACGAAGGGAGATGGCTACACCTTC.

The chain employs TRBV12-2 and TRBJ1-4. TRBV12-2 is a pseudogene locus. The CDR3 length is 14 residues. The CDR3 region has the DNA TGTGCAAGTTGGGGGGGCCCGAGAAATGAAAAACTGTTTTTT. Its protein is CASWGGPRNEKLFF.

The rearrangement uses TRBV7-2 and TRBJ2-5; possible D gene TRBD1, 6 bases. CDR1 and CDR2 (germline): SGHTA, FQGNSA. This CDR3 spans 16 amino acids. Trimming left V 0 bases short and J 2 bases short, with 13 bases between. The CDR3 DNA sequence: TGTGCCAGCAGCTTAGCATCACAGGGCGTACAAGAGACCCAGTACTTC. It specifies CASSLASQGVQETQYF.

The gene calls are TRBV7-9 and TRBJ2-5, with 10 bases aligning to TRBD2. J lost 11 bases, V lost 1 base, and 7 bases had no gene match. CDR3 size: 14 residues. CDR1 is SEHNR, CDR2 FQNEAQ, per germline (reference sequence). CDR3 nucleotide sequence: TGTGCCAGCAGCTTAGGCCTAGCGGGGGAGCGTCAGTACTTC. As protein: CASSLGLAGERQYF.

This clone was observed once. The V gene is TRBV11-2, the J gene TRBJ1-2; maybe TRBD1 (5 bases). The CDR3 has 13 residues. Trimming stripped 3 bases from V and 4 bases from J, with 9 bases between. Germline V CDR1 and CDR2: SGHAT, FQNNGV. DNA of the CDR3: TGTGCCAGCAGCTTGGGGCAGAGCTATGGCTACACCTTC. As protein: CASSLGQSYGYTF.

This chain joins TRBV11-2 and TRBJ2-4; the D gene is possibly TRBD1 (5 bases). Germline V gene data show CDR1 as SGHAT and CDR2 as FQNNGV. The V end lost 3 bases, the J end lost 0 bases, and 12 bases lay between the germline ends. The CDR3 consists of 16 residues. In nucleotides, the CDR3 is TGTGCCAGCAGCTTTGGGGCAGCAGTAGCCAAAAACATTCAGTACTTC. It is translated as CASSFGAAVAKNIQYF.

This clone has only a few counts. The chain links TRBV7-2 to TRBJ2-1, with a possible D match to TRBD2 (5 bases). Germline CDR1 is SGHTA and CDR2 is FQGNSA. V was pared by 6 bases and J by 8 bases, with 11 bases between. The CDR3 spans 12 residues. DNA of the CDR3: TGTGCCAGCAGACTAGGCCAGCATGAGCAGTTCTTC. Protein: CASRLGQHEQFF.

This clone was counted a single time. The chain carries TRBV5-1 and TRBJ2-5; 7 nucleotides agree with TRBD2. CDR1 SGHRS and CDR2 YFSETQ come from the germline V gene. The CDR3 consists of 14 residues. Trimming removed 4 bases from V and 4 bases from J; junction bases left unmatched: 7. CDR3 DNA: TGCGCCAGCAGCATACCTAGCGGCGGAGAGACCCAGTACTTC. As protein: CASSIPSGGETQYF.

The chain links TRBV30 to TRBJ2-7, with D maybe TRBD1 (6 bases). CDR3 length: 11 residues. Germline V gene lookup returns CDR1 GTSNPN and CDR2 SVGIG (reference sequence). Trimming took off 3 bases at V and 4 bases at J, with 7 bases between the two ends. The DNA for the CDR3 is TGTGCCTGGAGGGGGACATACGAGCAGTACTTC. It yields the protein CAWRGTYEQYF.

This sequence joins TRBV28 and TRBJ1-1; D is unresolved. Germline values: CDR1 MDHEN, CDR2 SYDVKM. The CDR3 covers 14 residues. V gave up 2 bases and J gave up 6 bases, with 13 bases separating them. In nucleotides, the CDR3 is TGTGCCAGCAGTTTAACCAGGCCGGTCGCTGAAGCTTTCTTT. This sequence encodes CASSLTRPVAEAFF.

This chain joins TRBV6-4 and TRBJ2-7, with 8 bases fitting TRBD1. With 8 bases clipped from V and 5 bases from J, the junction kept 14 bases outside the gene matches. Germline V gives CDR1 MRHNA, CDR2 SNTAGT. The CDR3 is 15 amino acids. CDR3 sequence: CASPPDRGRSNEQYF. The CDR3 region has the DNA TGTGCCAGCCCGCCTGACAGGGGCCGTTCGAACGAGCAGTACTTC.

This chain links TRBV5-1 with TRBJ2-5; 14 nucleotides line up with TRBD2. The ends lost 3 bases at V and 1 base at J; junction bases unmatched: 2. CDR1 is SGHRS and CDR2 is YFSETQ in the germline V gene. CDR3 size: 16 residues. DNA of the CDR3: TGCGCCAGCAGCTCGGGACTAGCGGGAGCCCAAGAGACCCAGTACTTC. This sequence encodes CASSSGLAGAQETQYF.

The rearrangement uses TRBV6-5 and TRBJ1-1; no reliable D call. Germline V gene sequence: CDR1 MNHEY, CDR2 SVGAGI. The V and J ends lost 6 bases and 7 bases respectively, with 15 bases between them. The CDR3 has 13 amino acids. The CDR3 bases are TGTGCCAGCAGCGCCCGGACTGGTGGTGAAGCTTTCTTT. Translated, it gives CASSARTGGEAFF.

This clone appeared a few times. Written as DNA, the CDR3 is TGTGCCACCAGCAAGGGGGACAGAGTATCCTACAATGAGCAGTTCTTC. Protein: CATSKGDRVSYNEQFF. The gene calls are TRBV15 and TRBJ2-1; 7 nucleotides align to TRBD1. Looked up from germline, CDR1 is LNHNV and CDR2 is YYDKDF (reference sequence). This CDR3 region has 16 residues. The trim removed 4 bases at V and 1 base at J, leaving 7 bases unmatched.

This clone was recorded once. The chain carries TRBV9 and TRBJ2-2; tentative D call: TRBD1 (5 bases). The CDR3 loop spans 14 amino acids. V lost 3 bases and J 4 bases, leaving 10 bases between the germline ends. Per the germline V gene, CDR1 is SGDLS and CDR2 is YYNGEE. The CDR3 DNA sequence: TGTGCCAGCAGCGAGGGGTGGGGCACCGGGGAGCTGTTTTTT. This encodes CASSEGWGTGELFF.

This clone has just one count. The chain has TRBV7-3 and TRBJ1-3; no clear D gene. The germline V gene has CDR1 SGHTA and CDR2 FQGTGA. The V end was cut by 1 base, the J end by 4 bases, with 5 bases between. The CDR3 is 13 amino acids. This CDR3 reads CASSLNSGNTIYF. The DNA of the CDR3 is TGTGCCAGCAGCTTAAACAGCGGAAACACCATATATTTT.

The chain recombines TRBV18 with TRBJ2-1; D is possibly TRBD1 (5 bases). This CDR3 has 12 residues. The V gene lost 3 bases and the J gene lost 6 bases, with 6 bases spanning the gap. Germline V lookup: CDR1 KGHSH, CDR2 LQKENI. The CDR3 DNA is TGTGCCAGCTCACCCGACAGCAATGAGCAGTTCTTC. This encodes CASSPDSNEQFF.

V is TRBV29-1 and J is TRBJ2-7; D is perhaps TRBD1 (6 bases). CDR1 and CDR2 from the germline V gene are SQVTM and ANQGSEA. V gave up 4 bases and J gave up 3 bases, with 19 bases separating them. CDR3 length equals 15 residues. The CDR3 loop is CSVAQGSQGIYEQYF. Written as DNA, the CDR3 is TGCAGCGTTGCCCAGGGTAGCCAGGGGATCTACGAGCAGTACTTC.

V and J are TRBV5-6 and TRBJ2-2; a possible D gene is TRBD1 (5 bases). The V end lost 1 base, the J end lost 4 bases, and 8 bases lay between the germline ends. The CDR3 extends over 14 amino acids. Per germline, CDR1 SGHDT and CDR2 YYEEEE. Here the CDR3 reads CASSLLQGTGELFF. The CDR3 DNA sequence: TGTGCCAGCAGCTTGCTTCAGGGCACCGGGGAGCTGTTTTTT.

The chain recombines TRBV27 with TRBJ2-1; the D is unclear. The CDR3 has 14 amino acids. Trimming pared 2 bases from V and 7 bases from J, leaving 12 bases between. Germline CDR1 and CDR2: MNHEY and SMNVEV (reference sequence). CDR3 sequence reads: CASSLTLYRNEQFF. CDR3 nucleotide sequence: TGTGCCAGCAGTTTAACCCTTTACCGGAATGAGCAGTTCTTC.

The chain couples TRBV6-5 to TRBJ2-3; D might be TRBD2 (5 bases). Germline V gene sequence: CDR1 MNHEY, CDR2 SVGAGI. Trimming removed 2 bases from V and 6 bases from J, with 15 bases in between. This CDR3 is 15 amino acids long. CDR3 sequence (DNA): TGTGCCAGCAGTTACGAACTCGCTGAGGGCGATACGCAGTATTTT. As protein: CASSYELAEGDTQYF.

V gene TRBV27 combines with J gene TRBJ2-5; D might be TRBD2 (5 bases). V was pared by 3 bases and J by 3 bases, with 11 bases between. The CDR3 has 14 amino acids. Germline lookup yields CDR1 MNHEY and CDR2 SMNVEV (reference sequence). CDR3 protein: CASSLGSGEETQYF. CDR3 in DNA: TGTGCCAGCAGTTTGGGAAGCGGAGAAGAGACCCAGTACTTC.

The chain joins TRBV25-1 to TRBJ1-2; no definite D call. Trimming cost V 0 bases and J 6 bases, with 8 bases left between them. The CDR3 covers 13 residues. Germline CDR1 and CDR2: MGHDK and SYGVNS. The CDR3: CASSEYGGHGYTF. CDR3 nucleotides: TGTGCCAGCAGTGAATATGGCGGGCATGGCTACACCTTC.

The chain has TRBV30 and TRBJ1-1, with D uncertain. The CDR3 length is 13 residues. The germline gives CDR1 GTSNPN, CDR2 SVGIG (reference sequence). V dropped 0 bases and J dropped 1 base, with 6 bases sitting between them. CDR3 residues: CAWSVQTNTEAFF. The CDR3 DNA reads TGTGCCTGGAGTGTACAGACGAACACTGAAGCTTTCTTT.

The chain combines TRBV6-4 with TRBJ2-7, with D perhaps TRBD1 (6 bases). The CDR3 is 13 residues long. V lost 4 bases, J lost 2 bases, and 9 bases lay in between. Germline CDR1 and CDR2: MRHNA and SNTAGT. The CDR3 DNA reads TGTGCCAGCAGTGTAGAGGGGGCCTACGAGCAGTACTTC. As protein: CASSVEGAYEQYF.

This clone was counted between two and nine times. The gene calls are TRBV27 and TRBJ2-2; 10 positions match TRBD2. The ends lost 6 bases at V and 4 bases at J; junction bases unmatched: 17. The germline gives CDR1 MNHEY, CDR2 SMNVEV (reference sequence). The CDR3 extends over 19 amino acids. The CDR3 coding sequence is TGTGCCAGCAGAACCGGGACTAGCGTCCCCCGGCCGGGCACCGGGGAGCTGTTTTTT. Protein sequence: CASRTGTSVPRPGTGELFF.